The 6 T cell receptor beta chains below all came from one sample that was sequenced in a study of blood T cell repertoires in COVID-19. The table came from immunoSEQ multiplex PCR; TCRdb's copy has only in-frame clones and leaves some out. The sample holds a few hundred thousand clones, approximately 89% seen once. Material: peripheral blood. All receptors come from a woman under 40 with COVID-19, enrolled during active disease.

The V call is TRBV6-2 or TRBV6-3, the J call TRBJ1-1; 8 bases line up with TRBD1. Germline V lookup: CDR1 MNHEY, CDR2 SVGEGT. J gave up 5 bases and V 0 bases, and 11 bases lay outside the gene matches. The CDR3 spans 17 residues. The CDR3 reads CASSYSLGDRGATEAFF. CDR3 coding DNA: TGTGCCAGCAGTTACTCTCTGGGAGACAGGGGTGCTACTGAAGCTTTCTTT.

This chain links TRBV11-2 with TRBJ1-4, with D tentatively TRBD1 (6 bases). Looked up from germline, CDR1 is SGHAT and CDR2 is FQNNGV. The CDR3 has 15 amino acids. V lost 6 bases to trimming and J lost 8 bases, with 19 bases between them. The CDR3 coding sequence is TGTGCCAGCAGTCGCACTTATACAGGGAGCGAAAAACTGTTTTTT. Amino acid sequence: CASSRTYTGSEKLFF.

V and J are TRBV5-5 and TRBJ1-3, with 7 nucleotides matching TRBD1. CDR1 and CDR2 from the germline V gene are SGHKS and YYEKEE (reference sequence). V dropped 0 bases and J dropped 2; count of bases not matched to a gene: 2. The CDR3 runs to 15 residues. The CDR3 is CASSLVGTAGNTIYF. Written as DNA, the CDR3 is TGTGCCAGCAGCTTGGTAGGGACAGCTGGAAACACCATATATTTT.

The gene calls are TRBV14 and TRBJ2-3; D possibly corresponds to TRBD1 (6 bases). Germline lookup yields CDR1 SGHDN and CDR2 FVKESK. Trimming stripped 2 bases from V and 2 bases from J, with 20 bases between. The CDR3 consists of 18 residues. CDR3 nucleotide sequence: TGTGCCAGCAGCCAACTCAGGGGCGCAGGGTTGTTCACAGATACGCAGTATTTT. Translating it yields CASSQLRGAGLFTDTQYF.

The rearrangement joins TRBV12-3 or TRBV12-4 to TRBJ1-2; D is perhaps TRBD1 (6 bases). The V gene lost 6 bases and the J gene lost 6 bases, with 11 bases spanning the gap. The CDR3 runs 12 residues. Here the CDR3 reads CASRRGADGYTF. As DNA, the CDR3 is TGTGCCAGCAGACGGGGGGCAGATGGCTACACCTTC.

V is TRBV28 and J is TRBJ1-1; D is unresolved. The CDR3 runs to 12 residues. V was clipped by 6 bases and J by 3 bases, with 8 bases between them. The V gene's germline CDR1 is MDHEN and CDR2 SYDVKM. The CDR3 protein is CASREVDTEAFF. Here the CDR3 DNA reads TGTGCCAGCAGGGAGGTAGACACTGAAGCTTTCTTT.